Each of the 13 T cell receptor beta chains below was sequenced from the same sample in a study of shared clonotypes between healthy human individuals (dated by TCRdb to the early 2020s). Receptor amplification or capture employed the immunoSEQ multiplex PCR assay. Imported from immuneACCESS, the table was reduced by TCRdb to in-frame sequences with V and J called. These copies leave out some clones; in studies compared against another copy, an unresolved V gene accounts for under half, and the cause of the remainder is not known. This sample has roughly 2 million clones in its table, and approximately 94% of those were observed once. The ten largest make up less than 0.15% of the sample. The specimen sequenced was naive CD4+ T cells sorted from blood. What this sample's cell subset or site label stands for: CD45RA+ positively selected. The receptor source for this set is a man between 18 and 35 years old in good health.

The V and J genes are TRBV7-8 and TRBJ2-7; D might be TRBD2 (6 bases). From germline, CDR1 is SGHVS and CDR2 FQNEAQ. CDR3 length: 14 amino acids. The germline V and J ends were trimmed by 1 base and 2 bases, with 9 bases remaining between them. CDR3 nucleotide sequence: TGTGCCAGCAGCTTAGTGGTAGCGGCCTACGAGCAGTACTTC. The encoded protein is CASSLVVAAYEQYF.

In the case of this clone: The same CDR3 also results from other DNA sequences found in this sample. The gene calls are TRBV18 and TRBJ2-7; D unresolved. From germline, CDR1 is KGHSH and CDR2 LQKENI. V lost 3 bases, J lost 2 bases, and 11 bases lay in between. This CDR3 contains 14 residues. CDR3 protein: CASSPGRSTYEQYF. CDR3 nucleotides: TGTGCCAGCTCACCTGGCAGGTCGACCTACGAGCAGTACTTC.

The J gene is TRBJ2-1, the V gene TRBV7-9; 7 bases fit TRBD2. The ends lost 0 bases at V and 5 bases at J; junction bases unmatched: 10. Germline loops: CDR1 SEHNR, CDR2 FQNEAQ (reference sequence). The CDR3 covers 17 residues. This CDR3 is CASSLAGGRPPNNEQFF. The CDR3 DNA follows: TGTGCCAGCAGCTTAGCGGGAGGGCGACCACCAAACAATGAGCAGTTCTTC.

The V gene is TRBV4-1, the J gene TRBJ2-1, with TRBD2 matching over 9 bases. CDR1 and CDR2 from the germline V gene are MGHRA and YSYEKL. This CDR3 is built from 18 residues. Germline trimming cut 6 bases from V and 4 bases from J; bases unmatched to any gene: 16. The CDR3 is CASRPGGTAGGSYNEQFF. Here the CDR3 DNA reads TGCGCCAGCAGGCCAGGAGGGACAGCGGGGGGCAGTTACAATGAGCAGTTCTTC.

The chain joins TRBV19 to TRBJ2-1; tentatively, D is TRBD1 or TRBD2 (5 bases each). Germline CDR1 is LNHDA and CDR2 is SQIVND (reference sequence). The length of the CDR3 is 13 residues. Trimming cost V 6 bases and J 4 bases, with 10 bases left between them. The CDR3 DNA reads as TGTGCCAGTAGGTCAGGGAGTTACAATGAGCAGTTCTTC. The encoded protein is CASRSGSYNEQFF. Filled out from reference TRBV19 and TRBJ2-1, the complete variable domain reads DGGITQSPKYLFRKEGQNVTLSCEQNLNHDAMYWYRQDPGQGLRLIYYSQIVNDFQKGDIAEGYSVSREKKESFPLTVTSAQKNPTAFYLCASRSGSYNEQFFGPGTRLTVL.

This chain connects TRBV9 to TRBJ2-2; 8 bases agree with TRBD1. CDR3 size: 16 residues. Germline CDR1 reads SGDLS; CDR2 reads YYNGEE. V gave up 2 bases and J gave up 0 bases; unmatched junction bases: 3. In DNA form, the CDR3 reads TGTGCCAGCAGCGTCCGGGACAGGTCGAACACCGGGGAGCTGTTTTTT. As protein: CASSVRDRSNTGELFF.

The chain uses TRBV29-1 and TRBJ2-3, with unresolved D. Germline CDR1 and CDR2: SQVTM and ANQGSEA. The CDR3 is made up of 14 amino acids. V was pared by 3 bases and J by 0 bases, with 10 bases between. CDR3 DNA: TGCAGCGTTGATAAAGAAGCTAGCACAGATACGCAGTATTTT. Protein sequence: CSVDKEASTDTQYF.

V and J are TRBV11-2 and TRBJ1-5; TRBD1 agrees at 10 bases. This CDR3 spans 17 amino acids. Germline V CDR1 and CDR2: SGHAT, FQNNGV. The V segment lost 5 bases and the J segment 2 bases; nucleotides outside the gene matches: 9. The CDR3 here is CASSPGTGAGGNQPQHF. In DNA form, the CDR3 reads TGTGCCAGCAGCCCCGGGACAGGGGCGGGTGGCAATCAGCCCCAGCATTTT. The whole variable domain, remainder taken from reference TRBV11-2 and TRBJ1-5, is EAGVAQSPRYKIIEKRQSVAFWCNPISGHATLYWYQQILGQGPKLLIQFQNNGVVDDSQLPKDRFSAERLKGVDSTLKIQPAKLEDSAVYLCASSPGTGAGGNQPQHFGDGTRLSIL.

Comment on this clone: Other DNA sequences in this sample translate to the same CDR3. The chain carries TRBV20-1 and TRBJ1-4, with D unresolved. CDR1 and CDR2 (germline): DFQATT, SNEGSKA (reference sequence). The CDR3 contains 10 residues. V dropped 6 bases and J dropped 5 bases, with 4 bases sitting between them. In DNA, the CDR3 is TGCAGTGCATCAAATGAAAAACTGTTTTTT. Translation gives CSASNEKLFF.

Written as DNA, the CDR3 is TGCGCCAGCAGCCCGGACAGGGCTGATGAAAAACTGTTTTTT. It encodes CASSPDRADEKLFF. This rearrangement joins TRBV5-1 to TRBJ1-4; TRBD1 matches 8 bases. The V gene end was trimmed by 4 bases and the J gene end by 6 bases; junction bases not matched to a gene: 5. Germline V CDR1 and CDR2: SGHRS, YFSETQ. This CDR3 contains 14 residues.

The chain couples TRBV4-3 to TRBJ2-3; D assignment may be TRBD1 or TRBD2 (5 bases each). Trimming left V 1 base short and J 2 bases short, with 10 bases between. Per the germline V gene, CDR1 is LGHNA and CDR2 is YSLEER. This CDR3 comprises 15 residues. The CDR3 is CASSQGGRTTDTQYF. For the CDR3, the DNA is TGCGCCAGCAGCCAAGGGGGACGGACCACAGATACGCAGTATTTT.

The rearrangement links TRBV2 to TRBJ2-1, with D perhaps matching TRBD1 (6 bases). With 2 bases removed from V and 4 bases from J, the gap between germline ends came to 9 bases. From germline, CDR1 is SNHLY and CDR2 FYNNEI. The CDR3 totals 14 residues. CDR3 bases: TGTGCCAGCAGTGAAAGGGACACTTACAATGAGCAGTTCTTC. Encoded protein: CASSERDTYNEQFF.

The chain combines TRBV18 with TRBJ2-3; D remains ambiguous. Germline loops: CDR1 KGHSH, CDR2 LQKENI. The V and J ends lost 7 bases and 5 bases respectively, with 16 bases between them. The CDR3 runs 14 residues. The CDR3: CASCPERLQDTQYF. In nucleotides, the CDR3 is TGTGCCAGCTGCCCCGAGCGTCTTCAAGATACGCAGTATTTT.